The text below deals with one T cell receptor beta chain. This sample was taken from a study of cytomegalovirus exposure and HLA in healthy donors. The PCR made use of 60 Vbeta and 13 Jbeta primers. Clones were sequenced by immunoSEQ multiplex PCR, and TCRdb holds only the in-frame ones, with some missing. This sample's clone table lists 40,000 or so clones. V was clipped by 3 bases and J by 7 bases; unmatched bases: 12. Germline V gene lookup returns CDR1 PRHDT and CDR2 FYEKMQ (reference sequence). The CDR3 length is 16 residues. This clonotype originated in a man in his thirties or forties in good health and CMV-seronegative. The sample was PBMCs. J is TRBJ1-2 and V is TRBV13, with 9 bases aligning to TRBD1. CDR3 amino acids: CASSFLRGGTGFGYTF. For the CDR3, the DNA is TGTGCCAGCAGCTTCCTGAGGGGAGGGACAGGGTTTGGCTACACCTTC.